This T cell receptor beta chain was retrieved from a study of blood T cell repertoires in COVID-19. Overall study context: From the United States, Italy and Spain came samples of acute and convalescent COVID-19.

Original handling: Nucleated cell number was recorded as an estimate derived from reference gene primer amplification. Generated by immunoSEQ multiplex PCR, the TCRdb table keeps only in-frame clones and is missing some. The V and J calls and clone size come from that table; D and trimming were worked out from the DNA. The data show 320,000 or so clones, less than 90% seen once. This CDR3 is 15 amino acids long. V shed 3 bases, J shed 7 bases, and the junction held 7 bases outside the gene matches. Germline V gene sequence: CDR1 SGHTA, CDR2 FQGNSA. Sequenced input: PBMCs or T cells enriched from blood (not recorded which). The rearrangement joins TRBV7-2 to TRBJ2-1; 9 bases agree with TRBD2. The receptor was isolated from a woman aged 25-40 years who had recovered from COVID-19. In DNA form, the CDR3 reads TGTGCCAGCAGCTTGGGGCGGGGGGGCCGGAATGAGCAGTTCTTC. It encodes CASSLGRGGRNEQFF.